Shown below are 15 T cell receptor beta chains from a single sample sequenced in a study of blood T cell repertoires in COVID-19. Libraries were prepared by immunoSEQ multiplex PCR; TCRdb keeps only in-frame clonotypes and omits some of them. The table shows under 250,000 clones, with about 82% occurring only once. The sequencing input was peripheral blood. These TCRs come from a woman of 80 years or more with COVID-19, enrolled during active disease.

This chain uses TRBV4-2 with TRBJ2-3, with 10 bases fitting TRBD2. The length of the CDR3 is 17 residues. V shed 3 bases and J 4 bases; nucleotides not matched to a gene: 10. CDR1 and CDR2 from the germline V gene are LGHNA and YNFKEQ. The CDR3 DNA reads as TGTGCCAGCAGCCAGCGACCTAGCGGGGGTTCCTCAGATACGCAGTATTTT. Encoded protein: CASSQRPSGGSSDTQYF.

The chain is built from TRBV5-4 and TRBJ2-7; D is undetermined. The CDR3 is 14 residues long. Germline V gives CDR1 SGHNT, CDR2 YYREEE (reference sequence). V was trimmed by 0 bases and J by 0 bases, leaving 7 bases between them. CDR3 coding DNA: TGTGCCAGCAGCTTGGCCCTGAGCTCCTACGAGCAGTACTTC. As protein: CASSLALSSYEQYF.

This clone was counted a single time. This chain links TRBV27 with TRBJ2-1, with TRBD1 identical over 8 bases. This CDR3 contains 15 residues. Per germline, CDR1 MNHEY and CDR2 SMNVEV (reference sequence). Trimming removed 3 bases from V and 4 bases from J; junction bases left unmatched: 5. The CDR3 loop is CASSFWTGPYNEQFF. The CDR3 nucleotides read TGTGCCAGCAGTTTCTGGACAGGGCCTTACAATGAGCAGTTCTTC.

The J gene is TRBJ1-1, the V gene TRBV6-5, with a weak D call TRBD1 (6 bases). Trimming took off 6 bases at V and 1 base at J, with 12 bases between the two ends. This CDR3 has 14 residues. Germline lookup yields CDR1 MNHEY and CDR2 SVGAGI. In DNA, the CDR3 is TGTGCCAGCAGCCTAGACAGGCCGAACACTGAAGCTTTCTTT. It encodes CASSLDRPNTEAFF.

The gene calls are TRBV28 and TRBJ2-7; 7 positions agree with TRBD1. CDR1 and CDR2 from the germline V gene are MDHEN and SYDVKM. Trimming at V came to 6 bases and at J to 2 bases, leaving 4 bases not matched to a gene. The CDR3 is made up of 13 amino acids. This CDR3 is CASRMTGTYEQYF. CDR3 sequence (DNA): TGTGCCAGCAGGATGACAGGGACCTACGAGCAGTACTTC.

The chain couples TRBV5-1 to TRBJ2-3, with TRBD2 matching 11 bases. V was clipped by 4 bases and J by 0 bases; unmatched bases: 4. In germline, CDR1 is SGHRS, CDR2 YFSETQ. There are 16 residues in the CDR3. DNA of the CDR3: TGCGCCAGCAGCCTTGGGACTAGCGGTAGCACAGATACGCAGTATTTT. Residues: CASSLGTSGSTDTQYF.

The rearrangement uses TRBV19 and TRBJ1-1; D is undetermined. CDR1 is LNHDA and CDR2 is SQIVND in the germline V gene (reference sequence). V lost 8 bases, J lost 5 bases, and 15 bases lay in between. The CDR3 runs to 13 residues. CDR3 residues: CASSSDRGTEAFF. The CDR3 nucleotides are TGTGCCAGTTCAAGCGATCGGGGAACTGAAGCTTTCTTT.

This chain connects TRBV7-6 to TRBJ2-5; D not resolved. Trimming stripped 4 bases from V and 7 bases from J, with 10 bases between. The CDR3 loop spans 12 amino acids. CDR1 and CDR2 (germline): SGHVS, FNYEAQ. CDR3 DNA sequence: TGTGCCAGCAGCTCGCACACGGGGACCCAGTACTTC. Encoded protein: CASSSHTGTQYF.

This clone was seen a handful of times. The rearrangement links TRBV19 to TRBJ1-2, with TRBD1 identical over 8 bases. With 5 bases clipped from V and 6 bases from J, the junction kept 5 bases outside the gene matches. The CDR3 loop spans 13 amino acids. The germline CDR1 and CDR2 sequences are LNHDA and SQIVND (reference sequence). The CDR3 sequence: CASSEQGANGYTF. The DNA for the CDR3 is TGTGCCAGTAGTGAGCAGGGGGCGAATGGCTACACCTTC.

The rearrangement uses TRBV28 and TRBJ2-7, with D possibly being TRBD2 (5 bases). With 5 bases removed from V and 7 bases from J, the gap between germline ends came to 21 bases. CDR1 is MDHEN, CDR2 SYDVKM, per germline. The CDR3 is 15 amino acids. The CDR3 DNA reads TGTGCCAGCAGTCAAACCGGGATCCTTAATTATGAGCAGTACTTC. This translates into CASSQTGILNYEQYF.

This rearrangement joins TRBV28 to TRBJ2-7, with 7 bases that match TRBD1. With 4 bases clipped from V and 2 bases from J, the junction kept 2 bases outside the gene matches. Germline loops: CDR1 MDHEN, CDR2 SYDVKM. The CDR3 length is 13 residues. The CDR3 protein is CASSSTGPYEQYV. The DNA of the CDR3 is TGTGCCAGCAGTTCGACAGGGCCCTACGAGCAGTACGTC.

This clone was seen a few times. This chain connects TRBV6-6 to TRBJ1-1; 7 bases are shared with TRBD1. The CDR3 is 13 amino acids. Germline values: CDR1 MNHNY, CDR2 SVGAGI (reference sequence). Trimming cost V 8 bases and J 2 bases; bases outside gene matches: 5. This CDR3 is CASLDRANTEAFF. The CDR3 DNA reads TGTGCCAGCCTTGACAGGGCCAACACTGAAGCTTTCTTT.

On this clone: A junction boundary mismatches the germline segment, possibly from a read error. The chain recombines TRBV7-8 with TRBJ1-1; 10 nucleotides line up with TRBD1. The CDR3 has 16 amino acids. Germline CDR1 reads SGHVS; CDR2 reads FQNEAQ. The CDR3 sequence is CASSLAGTGVNAEAFF. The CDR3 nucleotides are TGTGCCAGCAGCTTAGCCGGGACAGGGGTGAACGCTGAAGCTTTCTTT.

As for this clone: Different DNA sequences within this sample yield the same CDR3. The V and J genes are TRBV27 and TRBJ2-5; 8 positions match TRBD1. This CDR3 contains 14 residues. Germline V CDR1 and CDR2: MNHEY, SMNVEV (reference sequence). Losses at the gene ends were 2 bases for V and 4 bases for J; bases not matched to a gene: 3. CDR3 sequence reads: CASSLSRGRETQYF. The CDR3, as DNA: TGTGCCAGCAGTTTAAGCAGGGGGCGAGAGACCCAGTACTTC.

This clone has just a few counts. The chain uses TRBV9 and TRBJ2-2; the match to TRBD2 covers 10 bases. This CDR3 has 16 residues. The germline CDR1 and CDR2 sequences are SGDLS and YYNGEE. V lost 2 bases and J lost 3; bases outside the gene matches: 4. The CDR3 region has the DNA TGTGCCAGCAGCGTCCCTAGCGGGGGACACACCGGGGAGCTGTTTTTT. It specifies CASSVPSGGHTGELFF.